The 19 T cell receptor beta chains given below trace back to one sample, sequenced in a study of blood T cell repertoires in COVID-19. Profiling relied on immunoSEQ multiplex PCR, and the TCRdb table lists in-frame clones only, not all of them. In the table there are under 130,000 clones, approximately 76% of which are singletons. Source material: peripheral blood. The receptors shown here come from a woman in her 70s with acute or convalescent COVID-19.

J is TRBJ2-2 and V is TRBV5-1; maybe TRBD1 (8 bases). Germline values: CDR1 SGHRS, CDR2 YFSETQ. This CDR3 has 16 amino acids. Trimming left V 4 bases short and J 5 bases short, with 18 bases between. CDR3 residues: CASSGTTGGLTGELFF. CDR3 nucleotides: TGCGCCAGCAGCGGGACTACAGGGGGATTAACCGGGGAGCTGTTTTTT.

The gene calls are TRBV5-6 and TRBJ1-4; 9 nucleotides match TRBD1. This CDR3 spans 17 amino acids. The V gene's germline CDR1 is SGHDT and CDR2 YYEEEE. With 3 bases clipped from V and 7 bases from J, the junction kept 13 bases outside the gene matches. The chain's CDR3 is CASSSRQGGSGVEKLFF. CDR3 coding DNA: TGTGCCAGCAGCTCCCGACAGGGGGGGTCCGGGGTTGAAAAACTGTTTTTT.

The table lists this clone with many counts. V and J are TRBV9 and TRBJ1-2; 8 bases map to TRBD1. Trimming at V came to 1 base and at J to 0 bases, leaving 11 bases not matched to a gene. The germline CDR1 and CDR2 sequences are SGDLS and YYNGEE. The CDR3 consists of 18 residues. The CDR3 here is CASSVNPTDRAANYGYTF. The DNA of the CDR3 is TGTGCCAGCAGCGTAAACCCCACGGACAGGGCCGCTAACTATGGCTACACCTTC.

This clone has just a few counts. V and J are TRBV7-9 and TRBJ1-2, with 7 positions matching TRBD1. This CDR3 is built from 17 residues. The germline V gene encodes CDR1 SEHNR and CDR2 FQNEAQ (reference sequence). V dropped 1 base and J dropped 4; count of bases not matched to a gene: 12. The DNA of the CDR3 is TGTGCCAGCAGCTTAGGCCCTCTAGGGGGCGACGGCTATGGCTACACCTTC. It specifies CASSLGPLGGDGYGYTF. Variable domain in full (rest from reference TRBV7-9 and TRBJ1-2): DTGVSQNPRHKITKRGQNVTFRCDPISEHNRLYWYRQTLGQGPEFLTYFQNEAQLEKSRLLSDRFSAERPKGSFSTLEIQRTEQGDSAMYLCASSLGPLGGDGYGYTFGSGTRLTVV.

The chain uses TRBV5-1 and TRBJ2-1; TRBD1 matches 8 bases. Trimming took 2 bases from V and 2 from J; bases not matched to a gene: 3. Looked up from germline, CDR1 is SGHRS and CDR2 is YFSETQ. CDR3 length: 15 residues. The DNA for the CDR3 is TGCGCCAGCAGCTTACAGGGACAGGCCTACAATGAGCAGTTCTTC. Translated, it gives CASSLQGQAYNEQFF. Together with reference TRBV5-1 and TRBJ2-1, the CDR3 gives the full variable domain: KAGVTQTPRYLIKTRGQQVTLSCSPISGHRSVSWYQQTPGQGLQFLFEYFSETQRNKGNFPGRFSGRQFSNSRSEMNVSTLELGDSALYLCASSLQGQAYNEQFFGPGTRLTVL.

This clone was found a few times. V is TRBV3-1 (or the pseudogene TRBV3-2) and J is TRBJ2-5, with TRBD2 matching 9 bases. CDR1 is LGHDT, CDR2 YNNKEL, per germline (reference sequence). Trimming took 0 bases from V and 6 from J; bases not matched to a gene: 5. The CDR3 extends over 15 amino acids. The CDR3 sequence is CASSQDLSGGQTQYF. The CDR3 DNA reads as TGTGCCAGCAGCCAAGATCTGAGCGGGGGGCAGACCCAGTACTTC.

The V and J genes are TRBV10-3 and TRBJ1-5; TRBD1 agrees at 7 bases. Germline V lookup: CDR1 ENHRY, CDR2 SYGVKD. The J segment lost 5 bases and the V segment lost 2 bases, leaving 6 bases of the junction unmatched. CDR3 length: 15 residues. CDR3 protein: CAISEGRQGYQPQHF. CDR3 bases: TGTGCCATCAGTGAGGGGAGACAGGGTTATCAGCCCCAGCATTTT.

This clone has just one count. Other DNA sequences within the sample encode an identical CDR3. The rearrangement links TRBV9 to TRBJ1-1; TRBD1 might be the D (5 bases). The V gene's germline CDR1 is SGDLS and CDR2 YYNGEE. Trimming stripped 0 bases from V and 1 base from J, with 10 bases between. This CDR3 region has 15 residues. CDR3 region: CASSVVAGKNTEAFF. CDR3 coding DNA: TGTGCCAGCAGCGTAGTGGCAGGGAAGAACACTGAAGCTTTCTTT.

This chain joins TRBV12-3 or TRBV12-4 and TRBJ1-1; D call uncertain. Trimming removed 3 bases at V and 8 bases at J, with 10 bases between. CDR3 length: 12 residues. CDR3 amino acids: CASSFSINEAFF. CDR3 sequence (DNA): TGTGCCAGCAGTTTTAGTATTAACGAAGCTTTCTTT.

V and J are TRBV2 and TRBJ1-1, with 7 bases aligning to TRBD1. J was trimmed by 1 base and V by 4 bases; bases with no gene match: 0. Germline V gene data show CDR1 as SNHLY and CDR2 as FYNNEI. The CDR3 sequence is 13 residues long. CDR3 in DNA: TGTGCCAGCAGTGGACAGGGGAACACTGAAGCTTTCTTT. Translation: CASSGQGNTEAFF.

The chain has TRBV6-1 and TRBJ2-7, with 12 bases identical to TRBD2. Germline CDR1 is MNHNS and CDR2 is SASEGT. The CDR3 runs 13 residues. The V gene end was trimmed by 2 bases and the J gene end by 13 bases; junction bases not matched to a gene: 6. In DNA form, the CDR3 reads TGTGCCAGCAGTGAATGGACTAGCGGGGACGAATACTTC. It specifies CASSEWTSGDEYF.

This rearrangement joins TRBV4-3 to TRBJ1-1; D is unresolved. V lost 1 base and J lost 5, with 8 bases in between. From germline, CDR1 is LGHNA and CDR2 YSLEER. CDR3 length: 13 residues. CDR3 sequence: CASSQGLRTEAFF. CDR3 DNA sequence: TGCGCCAGCAGCCAAGGATTGAGAACTGAAGCTTTCTTT.

The V gene is TRBV18, the J gene TRBJ2-7; 8 bases fit TRBD1. With 5 bases clipped from V and 3 bases from J, the junction kept 9 bases outside the gene matches. This CDR3 is 15 amino acids long. Per germline, CDR1 KGHSH and CDR2 LQKENI. The CDR3 DNA sequence: TGTGCCAGCTCAGGAAGACAGGGGAGCGACTACGAGCAGTACTTC. It encodes CASSGRQGSDYEQYF.

The CDR3 loop reads CASSFQGSGANVLTF. The CDR3 DNA reads TGTGCCAGCAGCTTCCAGGGGTCTGGGGCCAACGTCCTGACTTTC. The gene calls are TRBV5-4 and TRBJ2-6, with D maybe TRBD1 (6 bases). Germline V gives CDR1 SGHNT, CDR2 YYREEE (reference sequence). V shed 2 bases and J shed 1 base, with 7 bases lying between them. This CDR3 has 15 residues.

The J gene is TRBJ1-1, the V gene TRBV20-1; D is undetermined. CDR3 length: 10 amino acids. CDR1 is DFQATT, CDR2 SNEGSKA, per germline (reference sequence). Trimming removed 3 bases from V and 10 bases from J, with 9 bases in between. DNA for the CDR3: TGCAGTGCTAGTATAAAATCAGCTTTCTTT. Encoded protein: CSASIKSAFF.

The gene calls are TRBV10-3 and TRBJ1-1, with 9 nucleotides matching TRBD1. The CDR3 extends over 14 amino acids. Germline V CDR1 and CDR2: ENHRY, SYGVKD. V lost 5 bases, J lost 2 bases, and 3 bases stayed unmatched. The CDR3 reads CAISRGQGNTEAFF. The CDR3 nucleotides read TGTGCCATCAGTAGGGGACAGGGAAACACTGAAGCTTTCTTT.

This rearrangement joins TRBV4-3 to TRBJ1-3, with TRBD1 as a possible D gene (6 bases). CDR1 and CDR2 (germline): LGHNA, YSLEER. V shed 0 bases and J shed 4 bases, with 16 bases lying between them. The CDR3 is made up of 17 amino acids. CDR3 residues: CASSQDNWGPRGNTIYF. CDR3 DNA sequence: TGCGCCAGCAGCCAAGATAATTGGGGGCCGCGGGGAAACACCATATATTTT.

CDR3: CASSFIPRQGGGNTIYF. The CDR3 bases are TGTGCCAGCAGCTTTATTCCGAGACAGGGAGGTGGAAACACCATATATTTT. The chain couples TRBV5-6 to TRBJ1-3; the match to TRBD1 covers 7 bases. CDR3 length: 17 residues. Germline lookup yields CDR1 SGHDT and CDR2 YYEEEE. V trimming: 2 bases; J trimming: 3 bases; junction bases outside the gene matches: 11.

V usage is TRBV29-1 and J usage is TRBJ1-2; D not certain. CDR3 length: 14 amino acids. Germline V gene sequence: CDR1 SQVTM, CDR2 ANQGSEA. The V end was cut by 4 bases, the J end by 4 bases, with 16 bases between. The DNA of the CDR3 is TGCAGCGTTGCACAGCTCACTGAGGGCTATGGCTACACCTTC. Its translation is CSVAQLTEGYGYTF.